This TCR beta chain was sequenced for a study of Graves' ophthalmopathy and Graves' hyperthyroidism. RNA transcripts served as template for amplifying TCR beta CDR3 sequences. Following a first-round RT-PCR that used HTBI primers, a second-round multiplex PCR was carried out. MiXCR, run by TCRdb on the multiplex PCR reads, gives a single entry per CDR3 protein. This sample has roughly 700,000 distinct CDR3 sequences; 35% to 50% occur once, and the top ten carry 40% to 55%. V was shortened by 1 base and J by 4 bases, with 10 bases between the two germline ends. The CDR3 sequence is 14 residues long. CDR1 and CDR2 (germline): SGHTA, FQGTGA.

This clonotype originated in an adult man with Graves' ophthalmopathy. The rearrangement links TRBV7-3 to TRBJ1-1; D perhaps matches TRBD1 (5 bases). The sequencing input was peripheral blood. The CDR3 protein is CASSLSGGGTEAFF. DNA of the CDR3: TGTGCCAGCAGCTTAAGTGGCGGGGGCACTGAAGCTTTCTTT.